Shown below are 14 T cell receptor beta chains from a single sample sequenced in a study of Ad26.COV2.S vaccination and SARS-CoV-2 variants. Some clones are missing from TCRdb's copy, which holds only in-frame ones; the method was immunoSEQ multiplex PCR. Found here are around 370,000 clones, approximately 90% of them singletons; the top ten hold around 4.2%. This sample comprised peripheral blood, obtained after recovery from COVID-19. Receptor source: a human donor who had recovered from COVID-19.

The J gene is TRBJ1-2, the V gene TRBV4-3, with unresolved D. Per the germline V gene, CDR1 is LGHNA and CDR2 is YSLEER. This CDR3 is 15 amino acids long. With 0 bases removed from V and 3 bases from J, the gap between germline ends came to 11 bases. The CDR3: CASSQDLRTDYGYTF. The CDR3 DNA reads TGCGCCAGCAGCCAAGATTTAAGAACAGACTATGGCTACACCTTC.

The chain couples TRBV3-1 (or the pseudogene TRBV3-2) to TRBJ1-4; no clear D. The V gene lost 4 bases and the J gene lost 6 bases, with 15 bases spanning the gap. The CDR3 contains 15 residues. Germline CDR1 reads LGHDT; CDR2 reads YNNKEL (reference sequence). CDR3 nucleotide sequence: TGTGCCAGCAGCCCCCTCGGGAGGGTGGATGAAAAACTGTTTTTT. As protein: CASSPLGRVDEKLFF.

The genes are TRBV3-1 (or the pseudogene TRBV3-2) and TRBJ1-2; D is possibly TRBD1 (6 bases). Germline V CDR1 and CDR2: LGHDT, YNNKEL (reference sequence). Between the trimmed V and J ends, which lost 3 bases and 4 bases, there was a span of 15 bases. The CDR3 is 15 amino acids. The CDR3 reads CASSQLAGAVYGYTF. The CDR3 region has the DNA TGTGCCAGCAGCCAGTTGGCAGGGGCTGTCTATGGCTACACCTTC.

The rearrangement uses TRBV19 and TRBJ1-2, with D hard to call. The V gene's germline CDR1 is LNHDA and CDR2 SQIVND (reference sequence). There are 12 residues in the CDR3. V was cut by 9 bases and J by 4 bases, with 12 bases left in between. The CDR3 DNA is TGTGCCAGCGAGGGTGTGAGCTATGGCTACACCTTC. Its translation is CASEGVSYGYTF. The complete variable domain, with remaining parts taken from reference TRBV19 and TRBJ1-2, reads DGGITQSPKYLFRKEGQNVTLSCEQNLNHDAMYWYRQDPGQGLRLIYYSQIVNDFQKGDIAEGYSVSREKKESFPLTVTSAQKNPTAFYLCASEGVSYGYTFGSGTRLTVV.

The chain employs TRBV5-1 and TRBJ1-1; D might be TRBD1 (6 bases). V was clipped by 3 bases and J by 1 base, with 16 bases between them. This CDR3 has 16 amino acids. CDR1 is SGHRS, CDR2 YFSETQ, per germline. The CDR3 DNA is TGCGCCAGCAGCTCGGAGGGGGGAGGATGGAACACTGAAGCTTTCTTT. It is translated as CASSSEGGGWNTEAFF.

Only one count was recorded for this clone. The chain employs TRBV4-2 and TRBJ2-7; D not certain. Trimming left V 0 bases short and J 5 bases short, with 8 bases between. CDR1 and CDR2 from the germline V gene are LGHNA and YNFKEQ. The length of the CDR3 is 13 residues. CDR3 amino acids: CASSQEMSNEQYF. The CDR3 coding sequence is TGTGCCAGCAGCCAAGAGATGTCAAACGAGCAGTACTTC.

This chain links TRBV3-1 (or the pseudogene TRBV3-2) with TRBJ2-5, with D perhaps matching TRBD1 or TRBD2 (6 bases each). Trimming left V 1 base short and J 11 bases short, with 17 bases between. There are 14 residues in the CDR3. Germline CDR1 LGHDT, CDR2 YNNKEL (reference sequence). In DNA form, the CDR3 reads TGTGCCAGCAGCCAAGGTTCGGGGGCCCTTGATCAGTACTTC. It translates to CASSQGSGALDQYF.

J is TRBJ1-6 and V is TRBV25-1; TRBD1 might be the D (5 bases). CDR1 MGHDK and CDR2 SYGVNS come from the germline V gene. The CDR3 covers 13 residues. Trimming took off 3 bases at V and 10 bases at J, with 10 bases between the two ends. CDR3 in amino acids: CASSDRVYSPLHF. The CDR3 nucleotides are TGTGCCAGCAGTGACAGGGTTTACTCACCCCTCCACTTT.

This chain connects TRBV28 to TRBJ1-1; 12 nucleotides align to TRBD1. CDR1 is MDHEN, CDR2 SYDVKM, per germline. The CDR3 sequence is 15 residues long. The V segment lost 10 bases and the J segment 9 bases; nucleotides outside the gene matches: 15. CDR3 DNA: TGTGCCACCGACACCGGGACAGGGGGCGACGGGAAAGCTTTCTTT. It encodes CATDTGTGGDGKAFF.

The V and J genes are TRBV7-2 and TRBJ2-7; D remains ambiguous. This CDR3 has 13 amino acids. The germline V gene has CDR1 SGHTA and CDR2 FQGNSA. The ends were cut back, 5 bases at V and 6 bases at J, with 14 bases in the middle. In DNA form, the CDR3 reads TGTGCCAGCAGCCAAATGGCAGGCGGCGAGCAGTACTTC. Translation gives CASSQMAGGEQYF.

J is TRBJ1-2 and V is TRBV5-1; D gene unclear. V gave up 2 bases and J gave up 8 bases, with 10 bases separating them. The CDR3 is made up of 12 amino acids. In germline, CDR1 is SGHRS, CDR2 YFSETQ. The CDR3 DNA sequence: TGCGCCAGCAGCTTAGAGGAACAAGGCTACACCTTC. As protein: CASSLEEQGYTF.

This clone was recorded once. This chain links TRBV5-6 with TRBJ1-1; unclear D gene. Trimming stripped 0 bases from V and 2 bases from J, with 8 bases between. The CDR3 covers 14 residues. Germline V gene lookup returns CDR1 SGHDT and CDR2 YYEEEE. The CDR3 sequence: CASSLAGTNTEAFF. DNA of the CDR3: TGTGCCAGCAGCTTGGCCGGTACCAACACTGAAGCTTTCTTT.

The CDR3, as DNA: TGTGCCAGCAGTGAGGCGAGCTGGGTGCAGTACTTC. This gives the protein CASSEASWVQYF. This sequence joins TRBV6-1 and TRBJ2-7; D uncertain. This CDR3 region has 12 residues. The V and J ends lost 3 bases and 9 bases respectively, with 12 bases between them. Per the germline V gene, CDR1 is MNHNS and CDR2 is SASEGT.

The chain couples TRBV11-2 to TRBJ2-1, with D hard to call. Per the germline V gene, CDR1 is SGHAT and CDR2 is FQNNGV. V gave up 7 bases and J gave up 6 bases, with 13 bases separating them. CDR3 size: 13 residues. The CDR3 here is CASTPRLVNEQFF. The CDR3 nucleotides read TGTGCCAGCACCCCTCGGCTAGTCAATGAGCAGTTCTTC.